These 30 T cell receptor beta chains were sequenced from one sample in a study of blood T cell repertoires in COVID-19. Produced via immunoSEQ multiplex PCR; TCRdb's table is partial and in-frame only. The sample lists around 200,000 clones, 80% to 90% seen once, with roughly 3.4% in the top ten. Sequencing was performed on PBMCs or T cells enriched from blood (not recorded which). The origin of the receptors is a woman in her thirties or forties with acute COVID-19.

This clone showed up just a few times. The V call is TRBV7-9, the J call TRBJ2-1, with a tentative D call TRBD2 (5 bases). This CDR3 is built from 16 residues. Trimming shortened V by 5 bases and J by 0 bases, and 14 bases separated the two germline ends. The germline V gene has CDR1 SEHNR and CDR2 FQNEAQ (reference sequence). The CDR3: CASSPETGSSYNEQFF. The CDR3 bases are TGTGCCAGCAGCCCAGAGACTGGGAGCTCCTACAATGAGCAGTTCTTC.

The chain is built from TRBV5-1 and TRBJ2-2; possible D gene TRBD2, 6 bases. This CDR3 contains 16 residues. CDR1 SGHRS and CDR2 YFSETQ come from the germline V gene. Trimming removed 4 bases from V and 7 bases from J, with 20 bases in between. The CDR3 nucleotides are TGCGCCAGCAGCCCCACGGTTTCCGGGGAGGACGGGGAGCTGTTTTTT. This sequence encodes CASSPTVSGEDGELFF.

The chain is built from TRBV5-8 and TRBJ2-3; D is unresolved. The germline V and J ends were trimmed by 4 bases and 1 base, with 13 bases remaining between them. CDR1 and CDR2 (germline): SGHTS, YDEGEE. The CDR3 runs to 15 residues. Here the CDR3 DNA reads TGTGCCAGCAGCGGAGCCTGGGTGGGCACAGATACGCAGTATTTT. Amino acids: CASSGAWVGTDTQYF.

V is TRBV5-6 and J is TRBJ1-3, with TRBD1 matching over 8 bases. The germline V gene has CDR1 SGHDT and CDR2 YYEEEE. The length of the CDR3 is 16 residues. The J segment lost 0 bases and the V segment lost 0 bases, leaving 2 bases of the junction unmatched. In DNA form, the CDR3 reads TGTGCCAGCAGCTTGGGACAGGGGTCCTCTGGAAACACCATATATTTT. Translated, it gives CASSLGQGSSGNTIYF.

The chain recombines TRBV19 with TRBJ1-1; the match to TRBD1 covers 7 bases. The germline CDR1 and CDR2 sequences are LNHDA and SQIVND (reference sequence). The CDR3 is 14 residues long. Trimming took 6 bases from V and 5 from J; bases not matched to a gene: 9. The CDR3 coding sequence is TGTGCCAGTAGACCGTCATCAGGGGGGACTGAAGCTTTCTTT. This encodes CASRPSSGGTEAFF.

The V call is TRBV3-1 (or the pseudogene TRBV3-2), the J call TRBJ1-3; D remains ambiguous. There are 15 residues in the CDR3. V was trimmed by 2 bases and J by 4 bases, leaving 12 bases between them. Germline lookup yields CDR1 LGHDT and CDR2 YNNKEL (reference sequence). This chain's CDR3 is CASSQQWAAGNTIYF. As DNA, the CDR3 is TGTGCCAGCAGCCAACAATGGGCTGCAGGAAACACCATATATTTT.

The chain couples TRBV12-5 to TRBJ2-3, with 10 bases fitting TRBD2. This CDR3 is built from 17 residues. With V trimmed by 0 bases and J by 4 bases, 7 bases remained unmatched. The germline gives CDR1 LGHNT, CDR2 FRNRAP. The CDR3 region has the DNA TGTGCTAGTGGTTTGGTCCAAACTAGCGGGGTGGCAGATACGCAGTATTTT. This sequence encodes CASGLVQTSGVADTQYF.

This clone has just one count. The chain links TRBV13 to TRBJ1-1, with D hard to call. Germline V gives CDR1 PRHDT, CDR2 FYEKMQ (reference sequence). Trimming shortened V by 1 base and J by 6 bases, and 9 bases separated the two germline ends. The CDR3 loop spans 13 amino acids. CDR3 region: CASSLVRGAEAFF. CDR3 coding DNA: TGTGCCAGCAGCTTAGTCAGAGGAGCTGAAGCTTTCTTT.

V usage is TRBV7-2 and J usage is TRBJ1-6, with D possibly TRBD1 on 6 matching bases. Trimming took 5 bases from V and 9 from J, leaving 14 bases between them. Per germline, CDR1 SGHTA and CDR2 FQGNSA. The CDR3 covers 14 residues. This CDR3 is CASSNRQALSPLHF. The DNA of the CDR3 is TGTGCCAGCAGCAACCGACAGGCACTTTCACCCCTCCACTTT.

This sequence joins TRBV4-3 and TRBJ1-5, with 7 bases fitting TRBD1. The ends lost 1 base at V and 4 bases at J; junction bases unmatched: 4. Germline CDR1 LGHNA, CDR2 YSLEER. The CDR3 is made up of 15 amino acids. CDR3 residues: CASSQGRGLNQPQHF. CDR3 coding DNA: TGCGCCAGCAGCCAAGGTAGGGGGCTTAATCAGCCCCAGCATTTT.

This clone appeared once. V usage is TRBV5-6 and J usage is TRBJ1-1, with 8 bases that match TRBD1. V lost 0 bases, J lost 6 bases, and 4 bases stayed unmatched. The V gene's germline CDR1 is SGHDT and CDR2 YYEEEE. The CDR3 loop spans 14 amino acids. CDR3 DNA: TGTGCCAGCAGCTTGGGACAGGGGTGGGCTGAAGCTTTCTTT. It translates to CASSLGQGWAEAFF.

V usage is TRBV7-3 and J usage is TRBJ2-5; 7 bases line up with TRBD2. The CDR3 totals 14 residues. The germline V gene has CDR1 SGHTA and CDR2 FQGTGA. The V gene end was trimmed by 4 bases and the J gene end by 3 bases; junction bases not matched to a gene: 5. CDR3 in DNA: TGTGCCAGCAGCTCCGGGACTACAAAAGAGACCCAGTACTTC. Translation: CASSSGTTKETQYF.

Worth noting for this clone: Other DNA sequences in this specimen translate into the identical CDR3. V and J are TRBV5-1 and TRBJ2-1, with 12 bases aligning to TRBD2. The CDR3 consists of 15 residues. The trim removed 1 base at V and 4 bases at J, leaving 0 bases unmatched. The germline V gene has CDR1 SGHRS and CDR2 YFSETQ. CDR3 bases: TGCGCCAGCAGCTTGACTAGCGGGGGGTACAATGAGCAGTTCTTC. This translates into CASSLTSGGYNEQFF.

The chain joins TRBV2 to TRBJ1-2; D remains unclear. This CDR3 contains 13 residues. Germline V lookup: CDR1 SNHLY, CDR2 FYNNEI. V shed 4 bases and J shed 2 bases, with 8 bases lying between them. CDR3 sequence: CASSVNSNYGYTF. The CDR3 nucleotides read TGTGCCAGCAGTGTGAACAGCAACTATGGCTACACCTTC.

The J gene is TRBJ2-2, the V gene TRBV7-6; no reliable D call. Germline assignment: CDR1 SGHVS and CDR2 FNYEAQ. The CDR3 length is 13 residues. V was shortened by 2 bases and J by 6 bases, with 7 bases between the two germline ends. CDR3 sequence: CASSLTLPGELFF. The CDR3 DNA reads as TGTGCCAGCAGCTTAACTCTGCCCGGGGAGCTGTTTTTT. Combining the CDR3 with reference TRBV7-6 and TRBJ2-2 gives the whole variable domain GAGVSQSPRYKVTKRGQDVALRCDPISGHVSLYWYRQALGQGPEFLTYFNYEAQQDKSGLPNDRFSAERPEGSISTLTIQRTEQRDSAMYRCASSLTLPGELFFGEGSRLTVL.

The V and J genes are TRBV6-1 and TRBJ1-1; TRBD1 might be the D (5 bases). CDR3 size: 15 residues. The V end lost 3 bases, the J end lost 7 bases, and 18 bases lay between the germline ends. Per germline, CDR1 MNHNS and CDR2 SASEGT. The CDR3 nucleotides read TGTGCCAGCAGTGACCGACCTCCGGGGGGGAATGAAGCTTTCTTT. Translated, it gives CASSDRPPGGNEAFF.

The chain recombines TRBV14 with TRBJ2-1; 8 nucleotides agree with TRBD1. The CDR3 contains 15 residues. The junction had 7 bases not matched to a gene; V was cut back by 5 bases and J by 4 bases. CDR1 and CDR2 (germline): SGHDN, FVKESK. The CDR3 here is CASSYLQGAYNEQFF. CDR3 coding DNA: TGTGCCAGCAGCTACCTGCAGGGGGCGTACAATGAGCAGTTCTTC.

This chain connects TRBV5-4 to TRBJ2-3; D unclear. Trimming took off 0 bases at V and 4 bases at J, with 12 bases between the two ends. CDR1 and CDR2 from the germline V gene are SGHNT and YYREEE (reference sequence). There are 15 residues in the CDR3. CDR3 loop: CASSLAARLADTQYF. The CDR3 DNA reads TGTGCCAGCAGCTTGGCTGCCAGGTTAGCAGATACGCAGTATTTT.

The chain couples TRBV19 to TRBJ2-1; 11 bases map to TRBD2. V gave up 7 bases and J gave up 7 bases; unmatched junction bases: 6. Germline loops: CDR1 LNHDA, CDR2 SQIVND (reference sequence). This CDR3 contains 14 residues. DNA for the CDR3: TGTGCCAGTAAGCTCACTAGCGGGGGTAATGAGCAGTTCTTC. This sequence encodes CASKLTSGGNEQFF.

This clone was picked up a small number of times. The rearrangement links TRBV19 to TRBJ1-6, with D uncertain. This CDR3 is built from 12 residues. Per germline, CDR1 LNHDA and CDR2 SQIVND (reference sequence). Trimming left V 5 bases short and J 8 bases short, with 7 bases between. CDR3 nucleotides: TGTGCCAGTAGTCCTCTTTATTCACCCCTCCACTTT. This translates into CASSPLYSPLHF.

The chain uses TRBV7-6 and TRBJ2-5; 7 bases fit TRBD1. The germline V gene encodes CDR1 SGHVS and CDR2 FNYEAQ. V lost 0 bases and J lost 3; bases outside the gene matches: 4. The CDR3 consists of 15 residues. Written as DNA, the CDR3 is TGTGCCAGCAGCTTAGCCCGGGACAGAGAAGAGACCCAGTACTTC. This gives the protein CASSLARDREETQYF.

V is TRBV13 and J is TRBJ2-1, with TRBD2 matching over 16 bases. The germline V gene encodes CDR1 PRHDT and CDR2 FYEKMQ (reference sequence). The CDR3 is made up of 15 amino acids. With V trimmed by 3 bases and J by 12 bases, 5 bases remained unmatched. In nucleotides, the CDR3 is TGTGCCAGCAGCTTGGGGACTAGCGGGGGGGCCGGGCAGTTCTTC. It codes for CASSLGTSGGAGQFF.

This sequence joins TRBV9 and TRBJ1-4; D may be TRBD1 (5 bases). CDR1 is SGDLS and CDR2 is YYNGEE in the germline V gene. V gave up 0 bases and J gave up 8 bases, with 14 bases separating them. The CDR3 has 15 amino acids. CDR3 in DNA: TGTGCCAGCAGCGTAGGGGGCAGGGATTGGGAAAAACTGTTTTTT. Translation gives CASSVGGRDWEKLFF.

This chain links TRBV11-3 with TRBJ2-1; 10 bases are a match to TRBD1. This CDR3 spans 15 amino acids. Germline CDR1 SGHNT, CDR2 YENEEA. The ends lost 0 bases at V and 7 bases at J; junction bases unmatched: 3. Written as DNA, the CDR3 is TGTGCCAGCAGCTTAGACGGGACAGGGGAGAATGAGCAGTTCTTC. Amino acid sequence: CASSLDGTGENEQFF.

The chain links TRBV7-6 to TRBJ1-2, with TRBD1 as a possible D gene (5 bases). Germline CDR1 is SGHVS and CDR2 is FNYEAQ. Trimming shortened V by 3 bases and J by 7 bases, and 12 bases separated the two germline ends. CDR3 length equals 13 residues. The CDR3 loop is CASSLGGEGGYTF. CDR3 coding DNA: TGTGCCAGCAGCTTGGGAGGGGAGGGTGGCTACACCTTC.

V usage is TRBV11-2 and J usage is TRBJ1-2; D not resolved. The V gene's germline CDR1 is SGHAT and CDR2 FQNNGV. V was cut by 2 bases and J by 8 bases, with 15 bases left in between. This CDR3 has 14 residues. CDR3 amino acids: CASSLYWAGGGYTF. The DNA of the CDR3 is TGTGCCAGCAGCTTATACTGGGCAGGAGGCGGCTACACCTTC. Looking up the rest from reference TRBV11-2 and TRBJ1-2 gives the full variable domain: EAGVAQSPRYKIIEKRQSVAFWCNPISGHATLYWYQQILGQGPKLLIQFQNNGVVDDSQLPKDRFSAERLKGVDSTLKIQPAKLEDSAVYLCASSLYWAGGGYTFGSGTRLTVV.

The CDR3 DNA sequence: TGTGCCAGCAGTGAATACAGCGGGGCCACCGGGGAGCTGTTTTTT. Translated: CASSEYSGATGELFF. The chain combines TRBV6-1 with TRBJ2-2; 7 positions match TRBD2. This CDR3 is built from 15 residues. V gave up 2 bases and J gave up 4 bases; unmatched junction bases: 4. Germline V gene sequence: CDR1 MNHNS, CDR2 SASEGT.

This sequence joins TRBV19 and TRBJ2-5; TRBD1 aligns across 10 bases. Trimming took 3 bases from V and 3 from J; bases not matched to a gene: 7. The CDR3 has 16 amino acids. Germline V gene data show CDR1 as LNHDA and CDR2 as SQIVND (reference sequence). CDR3 DNA: TGTGCCAGTAGTATTTGGAGGGGGACAGGGGAAGAGACCCAGTACTTC. It codes for CASSIWRGTGEETQYF.

This clone was observed once. The chain uses TRBV5-1 and TRBJ2-2; tentatively, D is TRBD1 (5 bases). CDR1 and CDR2 from the germline V gene are SGHRS and YFSETQ. The CDR3 extends over 16 amino acids. Trimming left V 3 bases short and J 1 base short, with 13 bases between. The CDR3 DNA follows: TGCGCCAGCAGCTCGATCCCAGGGCTGAACACCGGGGAGCTGTTTTTT. This codes for CASSSIPGLNTGELFF.

The chain uses TRBV28 and TRBJ1-1; 7 nucleotides agree with TRBD1. The CDR3 consists of 16 residues. Germline trimming cut 3 bases from V and 1 base from J; bases unmatched to any gene: 8. In germline, CDR1 is MDHEN, CDR2 SYDVKM. CDR3 sequence: CASSLRRQGGNTEAFF. The CDR3 coding sequence is TGTGCCAGCAGTTTGAGACGTCAGGGGGGGAACACTGAAGCTTTCTTT.